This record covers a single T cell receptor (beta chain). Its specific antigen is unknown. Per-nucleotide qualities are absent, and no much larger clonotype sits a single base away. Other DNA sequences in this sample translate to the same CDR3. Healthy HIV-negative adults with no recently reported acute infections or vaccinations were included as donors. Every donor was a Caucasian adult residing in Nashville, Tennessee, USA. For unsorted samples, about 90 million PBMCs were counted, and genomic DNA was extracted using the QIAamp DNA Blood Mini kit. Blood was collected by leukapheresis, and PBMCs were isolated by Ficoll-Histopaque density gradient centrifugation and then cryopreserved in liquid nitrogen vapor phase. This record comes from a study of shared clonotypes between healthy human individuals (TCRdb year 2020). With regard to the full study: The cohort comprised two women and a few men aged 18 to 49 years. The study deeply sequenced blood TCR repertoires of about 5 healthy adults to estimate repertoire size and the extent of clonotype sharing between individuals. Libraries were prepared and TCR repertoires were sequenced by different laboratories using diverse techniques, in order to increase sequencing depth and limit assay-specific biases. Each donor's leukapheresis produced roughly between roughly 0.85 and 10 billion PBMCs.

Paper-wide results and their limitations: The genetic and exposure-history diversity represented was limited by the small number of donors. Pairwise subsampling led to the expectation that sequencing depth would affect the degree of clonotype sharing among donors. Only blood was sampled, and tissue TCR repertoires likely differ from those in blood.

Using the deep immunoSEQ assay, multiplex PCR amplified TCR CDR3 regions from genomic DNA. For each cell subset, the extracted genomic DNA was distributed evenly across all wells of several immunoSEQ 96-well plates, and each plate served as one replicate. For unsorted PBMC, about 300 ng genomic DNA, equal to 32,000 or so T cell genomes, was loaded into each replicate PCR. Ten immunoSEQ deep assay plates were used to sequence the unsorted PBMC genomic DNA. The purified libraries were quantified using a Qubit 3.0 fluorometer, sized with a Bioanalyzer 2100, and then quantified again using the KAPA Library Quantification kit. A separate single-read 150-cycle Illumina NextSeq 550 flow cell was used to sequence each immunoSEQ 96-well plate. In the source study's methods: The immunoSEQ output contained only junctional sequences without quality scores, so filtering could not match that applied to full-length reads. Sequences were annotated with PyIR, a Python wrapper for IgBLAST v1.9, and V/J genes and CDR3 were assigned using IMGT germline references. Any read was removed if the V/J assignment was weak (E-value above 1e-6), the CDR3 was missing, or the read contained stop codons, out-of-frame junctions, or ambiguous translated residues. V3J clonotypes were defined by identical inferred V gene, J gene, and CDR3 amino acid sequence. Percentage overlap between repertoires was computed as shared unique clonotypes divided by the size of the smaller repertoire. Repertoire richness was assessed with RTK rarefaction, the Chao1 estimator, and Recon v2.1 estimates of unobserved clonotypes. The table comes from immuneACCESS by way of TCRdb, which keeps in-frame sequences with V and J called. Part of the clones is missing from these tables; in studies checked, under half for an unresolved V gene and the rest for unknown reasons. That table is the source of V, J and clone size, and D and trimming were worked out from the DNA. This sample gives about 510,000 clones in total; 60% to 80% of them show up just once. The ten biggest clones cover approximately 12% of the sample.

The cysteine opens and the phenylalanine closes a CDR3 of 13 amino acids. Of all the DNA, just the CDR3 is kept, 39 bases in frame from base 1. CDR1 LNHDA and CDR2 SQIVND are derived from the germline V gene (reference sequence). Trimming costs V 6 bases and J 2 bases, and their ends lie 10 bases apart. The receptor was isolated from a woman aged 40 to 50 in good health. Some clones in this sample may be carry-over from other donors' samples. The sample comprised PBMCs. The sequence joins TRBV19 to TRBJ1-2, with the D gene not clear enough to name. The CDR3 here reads CASSAGQNYGYTF. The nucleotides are TGTGCCAGTAGCGCCGGCCAGAACTATGGCTACACCTTC.